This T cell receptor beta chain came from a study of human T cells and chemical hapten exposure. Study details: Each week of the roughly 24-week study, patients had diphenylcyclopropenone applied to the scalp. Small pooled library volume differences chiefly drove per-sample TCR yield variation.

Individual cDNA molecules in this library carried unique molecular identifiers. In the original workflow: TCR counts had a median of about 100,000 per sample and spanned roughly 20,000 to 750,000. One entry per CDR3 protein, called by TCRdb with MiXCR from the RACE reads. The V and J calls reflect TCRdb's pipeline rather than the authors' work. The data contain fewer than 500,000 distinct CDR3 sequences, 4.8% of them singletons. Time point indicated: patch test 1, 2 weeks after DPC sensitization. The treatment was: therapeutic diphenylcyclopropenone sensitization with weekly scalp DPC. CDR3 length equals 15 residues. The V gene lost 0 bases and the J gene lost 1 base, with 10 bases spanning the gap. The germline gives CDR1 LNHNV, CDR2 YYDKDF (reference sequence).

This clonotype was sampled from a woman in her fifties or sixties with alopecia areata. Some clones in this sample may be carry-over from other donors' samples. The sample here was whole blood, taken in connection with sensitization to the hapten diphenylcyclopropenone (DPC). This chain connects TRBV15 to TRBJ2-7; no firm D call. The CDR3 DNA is TGTGCCACCAGCAGAGACAAGGGCCGATCCTACGAGCAGTACTTC. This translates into CATSRDKGRSYEQYF.